Listed below are T cell receptor beta chains from one sample, sequenced in a study of Graves' ophthalmopathy and Graves' hyperthyroidism. TCRdb re-called the multiplex PCR reads through MiXCR, storing one row per CDR3 protein. This sample yields 660,000 or so distinct CDR3 sequences, of which 35% to 50% are seen a single time; around 3.3% belongs to the top ten. Material: peripheral blood. Receptor source: an adult man with Graves' ophthalmopathy. The CDR3 runs from the conserved cysteine through the conserved F or W. A D gene is named only where the DNA matches it firmly. Size is omitted from some rows. Given values are once, few, many or a class for expanded clones.

d_gene,v_gene,j_gene,abundance,CDR3nt,CDR3aa
NA,TRBV7-8,TRBJ2-7,many,TGTGCCAGCAGACCTGGGGGCGTAGGTGGGGAGCAGTACTTC,CASRPGGVGGEQYF
NA,TRBV15,TRBJ2-5,NA,TGTGCCACCAGCAGCGACCCGGGTCAAGAGACCCAGTACTTC,CATSSDPGQETQYF
TRBD1,TRBV29-1,TRBJ2-7,NA,TGCAGCTACGGACAGGGTAGGGACGAGCAGTACTTC,CSYGQGRDEQYF
TRBD2,TRBV14,TRBJ2-5,NA,TGTGCCAGCAGTTTACGAATAGCGGGGCCCTCAGAGACCCAGTACTTC,CASSLRIAGPSETQYF
NA,TRBV6-1,TRBJ1-6,NA,TGTGCCAGCAGTCGAAGGGACTCCTATAATTCACCCCTCCACTTT,CASSRRDSYNSPLHF
NA,TRBV12-3/TRBV12-4,TRBJ2-1,few,TGTGCCAGCAGTTTAACGGCGGGCCCCCACTACAATGAGCAGTTCTTC,CASSLTAGPHYNEQFF
TRBD1,TRBV7-9,TRBJ2-5,NA,TGTGCCAGCAGCCAGGGACAGGGGTTCGAGACCCAGTACTTC,CASSQGQGFETQYF
NA,TRBV10-3,TRBJ1-5,many,TGTGCCATCAGTGGGACAGAATATAGCAATCAGCCCCAGCATTTT,CAISGTEYSNQPQHF
NA,TRBV12-3/TRBV12-4,TRBJ1-5,NA,TGTGCCAGCAATTTTATCGGGCTCCCGCTCAGGGTGCGGAATCAGCCCCAGCATTTT,CASNFIGLPLRVRNQPQHF
NA,TRBV7-2,TRBJ1-5,many,TGTGCCAGCAGCTTAGGGGTCGGCCAGCCCAATCAGCCCCAGCATTTT,CASSLGVGQPNQPQHF
NA,TRBV4-1,TRBJ2-7,few,TGCGCCAGCAGCCCCGGACTTGGCAGGAGGAACGAGCAGTACTTC,CASSPGLGRRNEQYF
NA,TRBV25-1,TRBJ1-4,NA,TGTGCCAGCAGTGAACGGGCTGGAGAAAAACTGTTTTTT,CASSERAGEKLFF
TRBD1,TRBV20-1,TRBJ2-5,NA,TGCAGTGCTAGAATGATGGACAGGGGAGGGACCCAGTACTTC,CSARMMDRGGTQYF
TRBD1,TRBV19,TRBJ2-5,many,TGTGCCATCTCAGGACAGGGCGATTCGGAGACCCAGTACTTC,CAISGQGDSETQYF
NA,TRBV7-9,TRBJ1-2,many,TGTGCCAGCAGCTTAGATCCCGGAGCTAACTATGGCTACACCTTC,CASSLDPGANYGYTF
TRBD2,TRBV6-5,TRBJ2-7,NA,TGTGCCAGCAGTGGACTAGGCGGGTCCTACGAGCAGTACTTC,CASSGLGGSYEQYF
NA,TRBV19,TRBJ2-6,NA,TGTGCCAGTACCATGGCCGGGGCCAACGTCCTGACTTTC,CASTMAGANVLTF
NA,TRBV9,TRBJ1-1,many,TGTGCCAGCAGCGTACTTCCGGGGAACACTGAAGCTTTCTTT,CASSVLPGNTEAFF
NA,TRBV2,TRBJ1-5,many,TGTGCCAGCAGTGAGAGGGCAGACAGCAATCAGCCCCAGCATTTT,CASSERADSNQPQHF
NA,TRBV7-2,TRBJ1-5,NA,TGTGCCAGCAGCTTAGCGGGAGCACACTACGAGCATTTT,CASSLAGAHYEHF
TRBD1,TRBV14,TRBJ1-6,many,TGTGCCAGCAGCAAACAGGGGGCGGGTTCACCCCTCCACTTT,CASSKQGAGSPLHF
TRBD1,TRBV6-1,TRBJ1-6,NA,TGTGCCAGCAGAGCTACGGGACAGGCCACTAATTCACCCCTCCACTTT,CASRATGQATNSPLHF
TRBD1,TRBV2,TRBJ1-6,NA,TGTGCCAGCCCTGGGACAGGGGAAGGATCACCCCTCCACTTT,CASPGTGEGSPLHF
NA,TRBV2,TRBJ1-2,NA,TGTGCCAGCAGTGAATATGCGTCGATCGGCTTCGGTAACTATGGCTACACCTTC,CASSEYASIGFGNYGYTF
TRBD1,TRBV5-1,TRBJ2-7,many,TGCGCCAGCAGGCCCGATCCCGACAGGGTTAGCGAGCAGTACTTC,CASRPDPDRVSEQYF
NA,TRBV29-1,TRBJ2-7,NA,TGCAGCTTAGAAGGGGACCGAGTCTACGAGCAGTACTTC,CSLEGDRVYEQYF
NA,TRBV13,TRBJ2-5,many,TGTGCCAGCAGCTTAGCAGGGGCGCATCCAGAGACCCAGTACTTC,CASSLAGAHPETQYF
NA,TRBV29-1,TRBJ2-5,once,TGCAGCGTTGAAGATCTGTCAGGGACCCAGTACTTC,CSVEDLSGTQYF